This entry features one T cell receptor (beta chain) sequence. This record comes from a study of blood T cell repertoires in COVID-19. Turning to the study itself: The study drew acute and convalescent COVID-19 samples from the United States, Italy and Spain. PBMCs, B-cell-depleted T cells, or T cells were the source of the cDNA or gDNA that made up the material.

Methods used by the authors: How many nucleated cells were present was estimated from reference gene primer amplification. Sequenced by immunoSEQ multiplex PCR; TCRdb stores in-frame clones only, minus some. The V and J calls and clone size come from that table; D and trimming were worked out from the DNA. The sample has 300,000 to 400,000 clones, approximately 88% seen once; the top ten hold about 4.7%. The germline V gene has CDR1 SGHNT and CDR2 YYREEE (reference sequence). The J segment lost 0 bases and the V segment lost 0 bases, leaving 13 bases of the junction unmatched. The CDR3 is 19 residues long.

This chain uses TRBV5-4 with TRBJ2-3, with TRBD2 matching over 7 bases. This receptor was obtained from a man aged 30-40 years who had recovered from COVID-19. The specimen sequenced was PBMCs or T cells enriched from blood (not recorded which). CDR3 loop: CASSLGAGRGTSSTDTQYF. CDR3 in DNA: TGTGCCAGCAGCTTGGGGGCGGGGCGGGGGACGTCTAGCACAGATACGCAGTATTTT.